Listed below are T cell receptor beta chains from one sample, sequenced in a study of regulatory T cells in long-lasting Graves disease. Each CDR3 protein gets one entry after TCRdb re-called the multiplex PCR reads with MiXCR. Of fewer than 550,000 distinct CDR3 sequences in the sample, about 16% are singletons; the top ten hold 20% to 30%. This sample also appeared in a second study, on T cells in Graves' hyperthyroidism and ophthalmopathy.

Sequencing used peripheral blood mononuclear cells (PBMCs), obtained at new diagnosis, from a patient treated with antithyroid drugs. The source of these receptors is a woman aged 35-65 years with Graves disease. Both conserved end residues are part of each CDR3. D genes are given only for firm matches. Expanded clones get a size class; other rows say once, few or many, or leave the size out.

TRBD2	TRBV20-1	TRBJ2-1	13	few	CSARDVLAGLGFF	TGCAGTGCTAGAGATGTACTAGCGGGCCTTGGGTTCTTC
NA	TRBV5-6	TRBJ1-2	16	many	CASSSSTNTRNYGYTF	TGTGCCAGCAGCTCATCCACGAACACAAGGAACTATGGCTACACCTTC
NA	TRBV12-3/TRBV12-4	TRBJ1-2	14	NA	CASSLIRGTAGYTF	TGTGCCAGCAGTTTAATCCGCGGGACGGCGGGCTACACCTTC
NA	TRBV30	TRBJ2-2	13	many	CAWSQGRGGELFF	TGTGCCTGGAGCCAGGGGAGGGGCGGGGAGCTGTTTTTT
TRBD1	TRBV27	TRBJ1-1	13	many	CASRRQGNTEAFF	TGTGCCAGCAGAAGACAGGGGAACACTGAAGCTTTCTTT
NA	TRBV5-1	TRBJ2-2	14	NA	CASSVQGSTGELFF	TGCGCCAGCAGTGTACAGGGAAGCACCGGGGAGCTGTTTTTT
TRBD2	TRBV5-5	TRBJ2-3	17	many	CASSPRTSGSSTDTQYF	TGTGCCAGCAGCCCGCGGACTAGCGGGAGTAGCACAGATACGCAGTATTTT
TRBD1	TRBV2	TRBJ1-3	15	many	CASNGQGLSGNTIYF	TGTGCCAGCAATGGACAGGGATTGTCTGGAAACACCATATATTTT
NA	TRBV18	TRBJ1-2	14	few	CASSPFRDGDGYTF	TGTGCCAGCTCACCCTTCAGGGATGGGGATGGCTACACCTTC
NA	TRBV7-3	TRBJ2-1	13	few	CASSSGHSNEQFF	TGTGCCAGCAGCTCGGGACACTCCAATGAGCAGTTCTTC
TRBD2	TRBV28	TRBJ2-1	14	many	CASRRGGAYNEQFF	TGTGCCAGCAGGCGCGGGGGGGCCTACAATGAGCAGTTCTTC
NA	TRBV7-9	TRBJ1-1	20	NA	CASSLEGLEANRPMNTEAFF	TGTGCCAGCAGCTTAGAGGGACTGGAGGCGAATCGCCCGATGAACACTGAAGCTTTCTTT
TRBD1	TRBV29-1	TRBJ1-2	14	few	CSVEGAGTGEGYTF	TGCAGCGTTGAAGGCGCCGGGACAGGAGAAGGCTACACCTTC
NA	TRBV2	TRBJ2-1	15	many	CARQTWDLEAGEQFF	TGTGCCCGCCAAACCTGGGACCTCGAAGCCGGGGAGCAGTTCTTC
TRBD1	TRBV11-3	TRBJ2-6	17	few	CASSLETGVAGANVLTF	TGTGCCAGCAGCTTAGAGACAGGGGTCGCTGGGGCCAACGTCCTGACTTTC
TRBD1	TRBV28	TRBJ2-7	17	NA	CASSPLPGQGYSYEQYF	TGTGCCAGCAGTCCACTACCCGGACAGGGCTACTCCTACGAGCAGTACTTC
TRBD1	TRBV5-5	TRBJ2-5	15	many	CASSYRDRGQETQYF	TGTGCCAGCAGCTACCGGGACAGGGGACAAGAGACCCAGTACTTC
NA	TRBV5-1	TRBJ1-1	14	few	CASSYTLPGTEAFF	TGCGCCAGCAGCTACACACTCCCGGGGACTGAAGCTTTCTTT
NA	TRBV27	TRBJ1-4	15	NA	CASSPGSGVYEKLFF	TGTGCCAGCAGCCCAGGGTCAGGGGTTTATGAAAAACTGTTTTTT
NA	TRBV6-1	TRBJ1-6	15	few	CASSNTGVYNSPLHF	TGTGCCAGTTCTAATACAGGCGTTTATAATTCACCCCTCCACTTT
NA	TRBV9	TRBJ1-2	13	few	CASSVGAGEGYTF	TGTGCCAGCAGCGTAGGGGCAGGGGAAGGCTACACCTTC
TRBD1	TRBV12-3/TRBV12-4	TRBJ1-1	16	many	CASRGQGASPDTEAFF	TGTGCCAGCAGAGGACAGGGGGCGTCACCTGACACTGAAGCTTTCTTT
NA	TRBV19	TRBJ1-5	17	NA	CASSIDLAGSSNQPQHF	TGTGCCAGTAGTATAGATCTCGCAGGTTCAAGCAATCAGCCCCAGCATTTT
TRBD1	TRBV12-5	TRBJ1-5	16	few	CASGLSDRGPRQPQHF	TGTGCTAGTGGTTTATCTGACAGGGGCCCAAGACAGCCCCAGCATTTT
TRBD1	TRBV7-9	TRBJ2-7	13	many	CASNPGQGDEQYF	TGTGCCAGCAACCCGGGACAGGGCGACGAGCAGTACTTC
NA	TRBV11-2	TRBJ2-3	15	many	CASSLVVPGTDTQYF	TGTGCCAGCAGCTTAGTTGTCCCCGGCACAGATACGCAGTATTTT
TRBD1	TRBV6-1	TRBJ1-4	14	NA	CATKLGQLNEKLFF	TGTGCCACCAAACTGGGACAGCTTAATGAAAAACTGTTTTTT
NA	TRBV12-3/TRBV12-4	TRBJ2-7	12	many	CASSLTIYEQYF	TGTGCCAGCAGCCTTACCATTTACGAGCAGTACTTC
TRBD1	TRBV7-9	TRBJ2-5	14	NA	CASSMGQGQETQYF	TGTGCCAGCAGCATGGGACAGGGTCAAGAGACCCAGTACTTC
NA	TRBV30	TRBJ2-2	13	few	CAWSATYEGELFF	TGTGCCTGGAGTGCGACCTACGAGGGGGAGCTGTTTTTT
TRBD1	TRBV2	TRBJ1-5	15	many	CASSLGQGGRRPQHF	TGTGCCAGCAGTCTCGGACAGGGTGGTCGCCGGCCCCAGCATTTT
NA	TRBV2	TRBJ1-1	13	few	CASSEPVNTEAFF	TGTGCCAGCAGTGAGCCAGTGAACACTGAAGCTTTCTTT
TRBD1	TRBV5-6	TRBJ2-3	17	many	CASSFRGTGAGTDTQYF	TGTGCCAGCAGCTTCCGAGGAACAGGGGCTGGCACAGATACGCAGTATTTT
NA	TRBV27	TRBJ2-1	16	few	CASSLSLIRRDNEQFF	TGTGCCAGCAGTTTATCCCTCATCAGGCGGGACAATGAGCAGTTCTTC
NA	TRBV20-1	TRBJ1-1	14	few	CSAIKGSLNTEAFF	TGCAGTGCCATAAAGGGGTCCTTGAACACTGAAGCTTTCTTT
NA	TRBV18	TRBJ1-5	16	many	CASSPDSGYSNQPQHF	TGTGCCAGCTCACCTGACAGCGGTTATAGCAATCAGCCCCAGCATTTT
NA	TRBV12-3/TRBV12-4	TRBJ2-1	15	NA	CASTDRLSSYNEQFF	TGTGCCAGCACCGATCGCCTGAGCTCCTACAATGAGCAGTTCTTC
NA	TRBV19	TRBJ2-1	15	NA	CASTRGGQSYNEQFF	TGTGCCAGTACCAGGGGGGGGCAGTCCTACAATGAGCAGTTCTTC
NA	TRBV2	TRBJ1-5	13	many	CASSYQGNQPQHF	TGTGCCAGCAGTTACCAGGGGAATCAGCCCCAGCATTTT
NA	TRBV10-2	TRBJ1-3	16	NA	CASSERGQGSGNTIYF	TGCGCCAGCAGTGAGAGGGGTCAAGGCTCTGGAAACACCATATATTTT